Each of the 26 T cell receptor beta chains below was sequenced from the same sample in a study of cytomegalovirus exposure and HLA in healthy donors (dated by TCRdb to the late 2010s). Library prep was done by the immunoSEQ multiplex PCR assay. For the multiplex PCR, a mixture combining 60 forward primers for TCR Vbeta segments and 13 reverse primers for TCR Jbeta segments was used. TCRdb limited this immuneACCESS table to in-frame rearrangements with V and J called. A share of clones is missing; checked studies link under half to unresolved V genes, and the rest is unexplained. In this sample the table shows roughly 180,000 clones, 84% of which occur a single time. Jointly, the top ten make up roughly 5.2% of the sample. The sequenced sample was PBMCs. The receptors were sampled from a young man in good health and CMV-seronegative.

The V gene is TRBV4-1, the J gene TRBJ1-2; TRBD1 might be the D (5 bases). Germline-derived CDR1 and CDR2 are MGHRA and YSYEKL. The V end was cut by 2 bases, the J end by 6 bases, with 19 bases between. There are 16 residues in the CDR3. CDR3: CASSQPTSGDRNGYTF. DNA of the CDR3: TGCGCCAGCAGCCAACCCACCTCGGGAGACAGAAATGGCTACACCTTC.

This chain connects TRBV5-1 to TRBJ2-3, with no clear D. CDR1 is SGHRS, CDR2 YFSETQ, per germline. The CDR3 extends over 16 amino acids. Deletions cut 0 bases from V and 2 bases from J, with 13 bases between. CDR3 amino acids: CASSLAGKPSTDTQYF. The CDR3 nucleotides are TGCGCCAGCAGCTTGGCAGGCAAACCCTCCACAGATACGCAGTATTTT. Combining the CDR3 with reference TRBV5-1 and TRBJ2-3 gives the whole variable domain KAGVTQTPRYLIKTRGQQVTLSCSPISGHRSVSWYQQTPGQGLQFLFEYFSETQRNKGNFPGRFSGRQFSNSRSEMNVSTLELGDSALYLCASSLAGKPSTDTQYFGPGTRLTVL.

The chain carries TRBV7-8 and TRBJ1-2; 7 nucleotides agree with TRBD1. The CDR3 covers 14 residues. The junction had 3 bases not matched to a gene; V was cut back by 2 bases and J by 3 bases. Germline CDR1 is SGHVS and CDR2 is FQNEAQ. CDR3 region: CASSLTQGHYGYTF. In DNA, the CDR3 is TGTGCCAGCAGCTTAACACAGGGGCACTATGGCTACACCTTC.

This sequence joins TRBV27 and TRBJ1-1; 8 nucleotides align to TRBD1. V was clipped by 6 bases and J by 7 bases; unmatched bases: 7. This CDR3 has 13 amino acids. Germline CDR1 MNHEY, CDR2 SMNVEV (reference sequence). In DNA, the CDR3 is TGTGCCAGCAGGCAGGGGGCGGTGGGTGAAGCTTTCTTT. Its translation is CASRQGAVGEAFF.

The chain employs TRBV5-1 and TRBJ2-5; D is possibly TRBD1 (6 bases). V was shortened by 4 bases and J by 1 base, with 17 bases between the two germline ends. This CDR3 region has 16 residues. In germline, CDR1 is SGHRS, CDR2 YFSETQ. CDR3 residues: CASSLGAGVTQETQYF. The CDR3 region has the DNA TGCGCCAGCAGCCTGGGGGCAGGGGTGACCCAAGAGACCCAGTACTTC.

This chain joins TRBV29-1 and TRBJ1-1; 7 positions match TRBD1. The V gene end was trimmed by 3 bases and the J gene end by 0 bases; junction bases not matched to a gene: 4. Germline V gives CDR1 SQVTM, CDR2 ANQGSEA. The CDR3 consists of 14 residues. CDR3 protein: CSVEGDSLNTEAFF. The CDR3 DNA reads TGCAGCGTTGAGGGGGACAGTTTGAACACTGAAGCTTTCTTT.

This clone was seen once. CDR3 sequence (DNA): TGTGCCAGCAGAGGACGGGACTTCTACTTC. Translated, it gives CASRGRDFYF. This chain joins TRBV2 and TRBJ2-7, with TRBD2 as a possible D gene (6 bases). This CDR3 spans 10 amino acids. Germline lookup yields CDR1 SNHLY and CDR2 FYNNEI. V lost 6 bases, J lost 13 bases, and 13 bases lay in between.

The genes are TRBV18 and TRBJ1-1; unclear D gene. V dropped 2 bases and J dropped 3 bases, with 13 bases sitting between them. This CDR3 has 15 amino acids. Germline assignment: CDR1 KGHSH and CDR2 LQKENI. The CDR3 is CASSPKIRVDTEAFF. DNA for the CDR3: TGTGCCAGCTCACCAAAGATACGAGTAGACACTGAAGCTTTCTTT.

The gene calls are TRBV2 and TRBJ2-5; no definite D call. This CDR3 has 11 residues. The germline gives CDR1 SNHLY, CDR2 FYNNEI. Trimming shortened V by 5 bases and J by 5 bases, and 6 bases separated the two germline ends. CDR3 protein: CASSLEETQYF. The CDR3 nucleotides read TGTGCCAGCAGTCTTGAGGAGACCCAGTACTTC.

Only a few counts were recorded for this clone. The chain recombines TRBV5-1 with TRBJ2-6; perhaps TRBD2 as D (5 bases). V lost 5 bases to trimming and J lost 0 bases, with 12 bases between them. CDR1 and CDR2 from the germline V gene are SGHRS and YFSETQ. There are 16 residues in the CDR3. The CDR3 protein is CASRGRIGSGANVLTF. The CDR3 DNA follows: TGCGCCAGCAGGGGGAGAATCGGCTCTGGGGCCAACGTCCTGACTTTC.

V and J are TRBV4-2 and TRBJ2-7; D not resolved. Germline-derived CDR1 and CDR2 are LGHNA and YNFKEQ. V was pared by 3 bases and J by 0 bases, with 9 bases between. This CDR3 has 14 residues. The CDR3 DNA reads TGTGCCAGCAGCCAGGGCCACTCCTCCTACGAGCAGTACTTC. Its translation is CASSQGHSSYEQYF.

This rearrangement joins TRBV19 to TRBJ2-1, with 7 bases identical to TRBD1. Trimming cost V 5 bases and J 12 bases; bases outside gene matches: 10. The germline V gene encodes CDR1 LNHDA and CDR2 SQIVND (reference sequence). The CDR3 sequence is 13 residues long. CDR3: CASSATGAPGQFF. In DNA, the CDR3 is TGTGCCAGTAGTGCAACAGGGGCCCCTGGGCAGTTCTTC. The full variable domain, its missing parts supplied by reference TRBV19 and TRBJ2-1, is DGGITQSPKYLFRKEGQNVTLSCEQNLNHDAMYWYRQDPGQGLRLIYYSQIVNDFQKGDIAEGYSVSREKKESFPLTVTSAQKNPTAFYLCASSATGAPGQFFGPGTRLTVL.

The chain links TRBV27 to TRBJ2-1, with 7 bases matching TRBD2. CDR1 is MNHEY, CDR2 SMNVEV, per germline (reference sequence). V lost 8 bases to trimming and J lost 3 bases; unmatched junction nucleotides: 4. The CDR3 totals 13 residues. The CDR3 spells CASWGGDYNEQFF. The DNA for the CDR3 is TGTGCCAGCTGGGGGGGGGACTACAATGAGCAGTTCTTC.

The chain links TRBV2 to TRBJ1-2; 8 nucleotides line up with TRBD1. The CDR3 runs 13 residues. Germline-derived CDR1 and CDR2 are SNHLY and FYNNEI. Unmatched junction bases numbered 9, after V lost 7 bases and J lost 8 bases. CDR3 amino acids: CASTEQGAGGYTF. The DNA for the CDR3 is TGTGCCAGCACCGAGCAGGGGGCGGGCGGCTACACCTTC.

The chain links TRBV12-5 to TRBJ1-2; 7 bases map to TRBD1. The CDR3 extends over 14 amino acids. Germline CDR1 reads LGHNT; CDR2 reads FRNRAP. J gave up 7 bases and V 5 bases, and 10 bases lay outside the gene matches. The CDR3 nucleotides are TGTGCTAGTGGTGATAACAGGGGTGGGTTTGGCTACACCTTC. Its protein product is CASGDNRGGFGYTF. Based on the CDR3 plus reference TRBV12-5 and TRBJ1-2, the full variable domain is DARVTQTPRHKVTEMGQEVTMRCQPILGHNTVFWYRQTMMQGLELLAYFRNRAPLDDSGMPKDRFSAEMPDATLATLKIQPSEPRDSAVYFCASGDNRGGFGYTFGSGTRLTVV.

The rearrangement uses TRBV10-3 and TRBJ1-3, with unresolved D. Trimming left V 7 bases short and J 0 bases short, with 10 bases between. The CDR3 consists of 14 residues. Germline V lookup: CDR1 ENHRY, CDR2 SYGVKD. The CDR3 nucleotides are TGTGCCATCATGACGAGGAACTCTGGAAACACCATATATTTT. As protein: CAIMTRNSGNTIYF.

In nucleotides, the CDR3 is TGTGCCAGCTCACCGCGGCAGGGGGTCACCGGGGAGCTGTTTTTT. Its translation is CASSPRQGVTGELFF. The chain recombines TRBV18 with TRBJ2-2; 7 bases agree with TRBD1. The CDR3 loop spans 15 amino acids. The germline V gene encodes CDR1 KGHSH and CDR2 LQKENI. J gave up 4 bases and V 3 bases, and 5 bases lay outside the gene matches.

The chain employs TRBV18 and TRBJ2-7; 9 bases are a match to TRBD2. After removal of 3 bases from V and 1 base from J, the junction contained 13 bases not matched to a gene. This CDR3 has 18 residues. From germline, CDR1 is KGHSH and CDR2 LQKENI. The CDR3: CASSPREVAGDLSYEQYF. The CDR3 DNA reads TGTGCCAGCTCACCCCGCGAGGTAGCGGGAGATTTATCCTACGAGCAGTACTTC.

The chain carries TRBV4-1 and TRBJ2-2; 9 bases fit TRBD2. Germline V gene sequence: CDR1 MGHRA, CDR2 YSYEKL. V shed 5 bases, J shed 7 bases, and the junction held 8 bases outside the gene matches. The CDR3 totals 15 residues. The DNA of the CDR3 is TGCGCCAGCAGCTTGGCGGGAGGGAAGGTCGGGGAGCTGTTTTTT. It encodes CASSLAGGKVGELFF.

This sequence joins TRBV28 and TRBJ1-5; 7 bases are shared with TRBD1. Germline values: CDR1 MDHEN, CDR2 SYDVKM. With 4 bases clipped from V and 7 bases from J, the junction kept 16 bases outside the gene matches. This CDR3 comprises 17 residues. The CDR3 DNA reads TGTGCCAGCAGTTCGCCCAGGGGGTTCCGTCTCAGCCAGCCCCAGCATTTT. The encoded protein is CASSSPRGFRLSQPQHF.

V is TRBV5-1 and J is TRBJ2-1; 8 nucleotides agree with TRBD1. The junction had 8 bases not matched to a gene; V was cut back by 4 bases and J by 5 bases. The CDR3 has 15 amino acids. Per the germline V gene, CDR1 is SGHRS and CDR2 is YFSETQ. For the CDR3, the DNA is TGCGCCAGCAGCCGGACAGGGCGGACGGACAATGAGCAGTTCTTC. This translates into CASSRTGRTDNEQFF.

The CDR3 protein is CASSAKGDTQYF. The CDR3 nucleotides read TGTGCCAGCAGTGCTAAGGGGGATACGCAGTATTTT. The chain is built from TRBV6-5 and TRBJ2-3, with D perhaps TRBD1 (5 bases). The germline V and J ends were trimmed by 5 bases and 6 bases, with 9 bases remaining between them. The CDR3 is made up of 12 amino acids. CDR1 and CDR2 from the germline V gene are MNHEY and SVGAGI.

CDR3 sequence: CAWSMTGGWFGGYTF. The DNA for the CDR3 is TGTGCCTGGTCGATGACAGGGGGCTGGTTTGGAGGCTACACCTTC. This chain joins TRBV30 and TRBJ1-2; TRBD1 matches 10 bases. The ends lost 5 bases at V and 8 bases at J; junction bases unmatched: 14. Looked up from germline, CDR1 is GTSNPN and CDR2 is SVGIG (reference sequence). CDR3 size: 15 residues. Supplemented by reference TRBV30 and TRBJ1-2, the full variable domain reads SQTIHQWPATLVQPVGSPLSLECTVEGTSNPNLYWYRQAAGRGLQLLFYSVGIGQISSEVPQNLSASRPQDRQFILSSKKLLLSDSGFYLCAWSMTGGWFGGYTFGSGTRLTVV.

The chain recombines TRBV11-2 with TRBJ1-4, with D tentatively TRBD1 (5 bases). This CDR3 has 15 amino acids. Between the trimmed V and J ends, which lost 3 bases and 7 bases, there was a span of 15 bases. Germline assignment: CDR1 SGHAT and CDR2 FQNNGV. DNA for the CDR3: TGTGCCAGCAGCTTTGGGGTAGGGGAGGTTGAAAAACTGTTTTTT. Its protein product is CASSFGVGEVEKLFF.

The chain links TRBV4-3 to TRBJ2-2; tentatively, D is TRBD2 (6 bases). Trimming stripped 1 base from V and 0 bases from J, with 6 bases between. The CDR3 runs 15 residues. The V gene's germline CDR1 is LGHNA and CDR2 YSLEER. This CDR3 reads CASSQGLANTGELFF. CDR3 DNA: TGCGCCAGCAGCCAAGGACTAGCGAACACCGGGGAGCTGTTTTTT.

The chain employs TRBV27 and TRBJ2-1; TRBD1 matches 9 bases. The CDR3 is 14 residues long. CDR1 is MNHEY and CDR2 is SMNVEV in the germline V gene (reference sequence). J lost 7 bases, V lost 6 bases, and 7 bases had no gene match. The CDR3 coding sequence is TGTGCCAGCAGCCCGGGACAGGGTCGAAATGAGCAGTTCTTC. Amino acids: CASSPGQGRNEQFF.